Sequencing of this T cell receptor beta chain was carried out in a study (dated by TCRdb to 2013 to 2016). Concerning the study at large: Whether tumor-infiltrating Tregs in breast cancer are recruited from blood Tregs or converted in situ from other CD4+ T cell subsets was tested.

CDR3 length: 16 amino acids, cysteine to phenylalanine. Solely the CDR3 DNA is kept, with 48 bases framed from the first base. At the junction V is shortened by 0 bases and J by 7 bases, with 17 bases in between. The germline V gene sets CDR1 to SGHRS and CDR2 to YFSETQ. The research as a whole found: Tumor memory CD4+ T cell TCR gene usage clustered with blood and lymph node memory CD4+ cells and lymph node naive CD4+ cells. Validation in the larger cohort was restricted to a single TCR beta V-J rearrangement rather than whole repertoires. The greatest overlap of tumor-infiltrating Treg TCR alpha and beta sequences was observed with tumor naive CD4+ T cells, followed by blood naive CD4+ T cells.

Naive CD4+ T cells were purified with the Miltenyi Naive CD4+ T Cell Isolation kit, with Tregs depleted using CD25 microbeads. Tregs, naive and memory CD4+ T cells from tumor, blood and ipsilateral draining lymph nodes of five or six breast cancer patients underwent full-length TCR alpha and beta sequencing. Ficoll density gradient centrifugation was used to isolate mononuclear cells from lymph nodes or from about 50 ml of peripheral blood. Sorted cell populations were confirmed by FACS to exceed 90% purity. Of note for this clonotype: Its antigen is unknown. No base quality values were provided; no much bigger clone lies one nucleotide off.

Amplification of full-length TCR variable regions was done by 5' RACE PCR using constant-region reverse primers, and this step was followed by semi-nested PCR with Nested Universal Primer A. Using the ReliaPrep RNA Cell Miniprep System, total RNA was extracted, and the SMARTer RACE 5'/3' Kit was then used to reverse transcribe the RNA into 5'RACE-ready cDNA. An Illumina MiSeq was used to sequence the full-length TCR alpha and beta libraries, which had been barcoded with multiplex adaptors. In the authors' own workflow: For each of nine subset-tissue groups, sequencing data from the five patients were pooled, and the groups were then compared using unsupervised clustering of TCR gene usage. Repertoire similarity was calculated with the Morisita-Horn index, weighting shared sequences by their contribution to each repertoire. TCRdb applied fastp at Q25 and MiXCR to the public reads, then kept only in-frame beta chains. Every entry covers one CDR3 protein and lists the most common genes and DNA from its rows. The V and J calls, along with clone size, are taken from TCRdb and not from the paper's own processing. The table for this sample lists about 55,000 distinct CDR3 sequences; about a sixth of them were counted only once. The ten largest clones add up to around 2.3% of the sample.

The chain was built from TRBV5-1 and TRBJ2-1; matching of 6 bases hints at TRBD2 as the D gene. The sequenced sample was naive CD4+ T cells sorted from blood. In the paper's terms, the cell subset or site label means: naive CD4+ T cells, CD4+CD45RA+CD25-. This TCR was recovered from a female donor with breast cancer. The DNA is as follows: TGCGCCAGCAGCTTGGCCGGGGGAGTTGCCCCGAATGAGCAGTTCTTC. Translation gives CASSLAGGVAPNEQFF.